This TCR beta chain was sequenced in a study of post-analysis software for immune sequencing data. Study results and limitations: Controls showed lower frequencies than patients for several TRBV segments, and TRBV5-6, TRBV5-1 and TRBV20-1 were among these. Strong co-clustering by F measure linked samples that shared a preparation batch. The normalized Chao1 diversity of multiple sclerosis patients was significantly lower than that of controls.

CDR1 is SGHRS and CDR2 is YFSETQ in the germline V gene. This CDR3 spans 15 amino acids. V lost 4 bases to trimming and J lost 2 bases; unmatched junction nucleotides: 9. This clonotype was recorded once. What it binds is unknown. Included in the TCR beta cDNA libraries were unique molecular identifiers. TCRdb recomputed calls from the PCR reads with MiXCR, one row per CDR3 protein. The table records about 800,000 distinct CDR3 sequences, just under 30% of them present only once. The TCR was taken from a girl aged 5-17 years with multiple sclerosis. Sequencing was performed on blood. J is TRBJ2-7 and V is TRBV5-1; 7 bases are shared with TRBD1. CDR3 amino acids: CASSLFRTGTYEQYF. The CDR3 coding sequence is TGCGCCAGCAGCCTCTTTCGGACAGGAACCTACGAGCAGTACTTC.